The rows below give T cell receptor beta chains drawn from one sample of a study of T cell repertoires in cytomegalovirus infection. No antigen has been identified for these receptors. TCRdb ran MiXCR on the reads and lists one entry per CDR3 protein. The sample consists of some 940,000 distinct CDR3 sequences, approximately 31% of them appearing once. The starting material was cultured CD8+ T cells from PBMCs, obtained from culture after CMV antigen stimulation. The receptors were gathered from a human donor in good health (CMV status not recorded). Some clones in this sample may be carry-over from other donors' samples. CDR3s include the opening cysteine and the closing phenylalanine or tryptophan. Each record gives: D gene, clone size, V gene, J gene, CDR3 DNA, CDR3 protein. D genes are given only for firm matches. Clone size is shown for a subset of rows, as once, few, many or a class of expanded clone.

.	.	TRBV10-3	TRBJ1-2	TGTGCCATCAGTCCAGATGAGCTTAACTATGGCTACACCTTC	CAISPDELNYGYTF
.	.	TRBV27	TRBJ2-3	TGTGCCAGCAGTTCGAGGGCGAGGCCCACAGATACGCAGTATTTT	CASSSRARPTDTQYF
.	.	TRBV5-4	TRBJ1-1	TGTGCCAGCACCGGCGGGGGGCGCGGGGGCACTGAAGCTTTCTTT	CASTGGGRGGTEAFF
TRBD1	.	TRBV7-2	TRBJ1-6	TGTGCCAGCAGCTTAGAAGAGACAGGGGACTATAATTCACCCCTCCACTTT	CASSLEETGDYNSPLHF
.	.	TRBV23-1	TRBJ2-5	TGCGCCAGCAGGCTCAGGGTTAAGGACCAAGAGACCCAGTACTTC	CASRLRVKDQETQYF
.	few	TRBV7-9	TRBJ1-5	TGTGCCAGCAGTAAGGAAGCCTATCAGCCCCAGCATTTT	CASSKEAYQPQHF
.	few	TRBV25-1	TRBJ1-5	TGTGCCAGCAGTGAATTGTGGGGATTGGATCAGCCCCAGCATTTT	CASSELWGLDQPQHF
TRBD2	.	TRBV29-1	TRBJ2-1	TGCAGCGTTGAAGGAGCGGGGGGTTTCTATACCTACAATGAGCAGTTCTTC	CSVEGAGGFYTYNEQFF
.	.	TRBV7-8	TRBJ1-2	TGTGCCAGCAGCTTAAGTCGGAATGGCTACACCTTC	CASSLSRNGYTF
.	.	TRBV5-4	TRBJ1-4	TGTGCCAGCAGCTTGGAAGGTCGGAAACTGTTTTTT	CASSLEGRKLFF
.	.	TRBV7-4	TRBJ2-5	TGTGCCAGCAGCTTAGCGTGGCAGCAAGAGACCCAGTACTTC	CASSLAWQQETQYF
.	.	TRBV10-3	TRBJ2-2	TGTGCCGTCCCCGACAGTAACACCGGGGAGCTGTTTTTT	CAVPDSNTGELFF
.	.	TRBV7-9	TRBJ1-3	TGTGCCAGCCCCCCCCGGGACGTCTCGCCGAGCTCTGGAAACACCATATATTTT	CASPPRDVSPSSGNTIYF
TRBD1	.	TRBV7-9	TRBJ2-1	TGTGCCACCCGCCAACCGACAGGGGTCGAGCAGTTCTTC	CATRQPTGVEQFF
.	few	TRBV28	TRBJ1-5	TGTGCCAGCAGTTTCTTTATTAATCAGCCCCAGCATTTT	CASSFFINQPQHF
.	.	TRBV20-1	TRBJ2-3	TGCAGTGCTAGAGGGGGGTTAGCTAGCACAGATACGCAGTATTTT	CSARGGLASTDTQYF
.	.	TRBV29-1	TRBJ1-2	TGCAGCGTTGAAGCCCGAAAGGACAACTATGGCTACACCTTC	CSVEARKDNYGYTF
TRBD1	.	TRBV7-6	TRBJ1-5	TGTGCCAGCAGCCTGAGGACAGGGGAAGGGTACAATCAGCCCCAGCATTTT	CASSLRTGEGYNQPQHF
TRBD1	few	TRBV15	TRBJ2-2	TGTGCCACCAGCGCCGGGACAGGGATCACCGGGGAGCTGTTTTTT	CATSAGTGITGELFF
.	few	TRBV28	TRBJ2-5	TGTGCCAGCAGACTGGCTACAGGAGTGGAGACCCAGTACTTC	CASRLATGVETQYF
.	.	TRBV4-1	TRBJ1-2	TGCGCCAGCAGCCAAGTAGGGCAGGGCGGTGGCTACACCTTC	CASSQVGQGGGYTF
TRBD2	.	TRBV5-1	TRBJ2-5	TGCGCCAGCAGCTCCGGACTAGCGGGGGATGGTCAAGAGACCCAGTACTTC	CASSSGLAGDGQETQYF
.	.	TRBV6-1	TRBJ1-5	TGTGCCAGCAGTGAATGGGGGGATCTTGGCAATCAGCCCCAGCAGTTT	CASSEWGDLGNQPQQF
TRBD1	.	TRBV5-3	TRBJ2-3	TGTGCCAGCAGCTTATGGGACAGTGAATCTATCCTTAGCACAGATACGCAGTATTTT	CASSLWDSESILSTDTQYF
TRBD2	many	TRBV6-1	TRBJ2-1	TGTGCCAGCAGGGCCGGGACTAGCGGGTACAATGAGCAGTTCTTC	CASRAGTSGYNEQFF
.	.	TRBV7-8	TRBJ2-1	TGTGCCAGCAGCTTAATATCGGTATACTACAATGAGCAGTTCTTC	CASSLISVYYNEQFF
.	few	TRBV19	TRBJ2-1	TGTGCCAGTAGTATAGACCCGGGTTACTCCTACAATGAGCAGTTCTTC	CASSIDPGYSYNEQFF
.	.	TRBV12-3/TRBV12-4	TRBJ2-5	TGTGCCAGCGGTTTAGGGGGGGGCAGAAAAGAGACCCAGTACTTC	CASGLGGGRKETQYF
.	.	TRBV3-1	TRBJ2-3	TGTGCCAGCAGCGATAACAAAGGACCAAGCACAGATACGCAGTATTTT	CASSDNKGPSTDTQYF
.	.	TRBV12-3/TRBV12-4	TRBJ1-5	TGTGCCAGCAGTTTCGGAGGGGCAGGGAGCAATCAGCCCCAGCATTTT	CASSFGGAGSNQPQHF
.	few	TRBV28	TRBJ2-1	TGTGCCAGCAGTTTTACCGGGACGGATTACAATGAGCAGTTCTTC	CASSFTGTDYNEQFF
.	.	TRBV7-9	TRBJ2-2	TGTGCCAGCACCCGGCTCAGGGATAACACCGGGGAGCTGTTTTTT	CASTRLRDNTGELFF
.	.	TRBV6-5	TRBJ2-1	TGTGCCAGCAGTTACCCCGGACGGAACAATGAGCAGTTCTTC	CASSYPGRNNEQFF
.	few	TRBV10-2	TRBJ1-4	TGCGCCAGCAGTGAGTCGACAGGCGGGGTGGGTGAAAAACTGTTTTTT	CASSESTGGVGEKLFF
.	.	TRBV7-6	TRBJ2-3	TGTGCCAGCAGCTTAGGCGAGGGACATGGCACAGATACGCAGTATTTT	CASSLGEGHGTDTQYF
.	.	TRBV7-2	TRBJ1-6	TGTGCCAACAGCCAGACAGTAGTGGCTTCACCCCTCCACTTT	CANSQTVVASPLHF
.	few	TRBV6-1	TRBJ2-3	TGTGCCAGCAGTGAAGGCGTCAGGGACACAGATACGCAGTATTTT	CASSEGVRDTDTQYF
TRBD1	.	TRBV10-3	TRBJ2-2	TGTGCCATCATGGTGACAGGGCGTGGGGAGCTGTTTTTT	CAIMVTGRGELFF
.	many	TRBV7-9	TRBJ1-3	TGTGCCAGCAGCAATTCCGGGTCCGGGGGAGGAAACACCATATATTTT	CASSNSGSGGGNTIYF
.	many	TRBV7-9	TRBJ2-6	TGTGCCAGCAGCTTCGGAGGGGGGACGTCTGGGGCCAACGTCCTGACTTTC	CASSFGGGTSGANVLTF
.	few	TRBV6-1	TRBJ2-1	TGTGCCAGCAGTGAAGCATCCGGGGGGCGCCGGTCTTACAATGAGCAGTTCTTC	CASSEASGGRRSYNEQFF
.	few	TRBV10-3	TRBJ1-2	TGTGCCATCAGTGATTATGCCCTAGAAAGGGGGTTTTTT	CAISDYALERGFF
.	few	TRBV12-3/TRBV12-4	TRBJ2-5	TGTGCCAGCAGCCCTGGGACGGTCGAGGGGGAGACCCAGTACTTC	CASSPGTVEGETQYF
.	.	TRBV9	TRBJ1-6	TGTGCCAGCAGCGTATCCGGGGAGAATTCACCCCTCCACTTT	CASSVSGENSPLHF
.	few	TRBV6-1	TRBJ1-4	TGTGCCAGCAGTACAGGGTTGGCTGAAAAACTGTTTTTT	CASSTGLAEKLFF
.	.	TRBV12-5	TRBJ2-1	TGTGCTAGTGGTTTGGGGGGGAGAGGAATGAATGAGCAGTTCTTC	CASGLGGRGMNEQFF
TRBD1	.	TRBV27	TRBJ2-1	TGTGCCAGCGGTGAATTGGGACAGATCAATGAGCAGTTCTTC	CASGELGQINEQFF
.	.	TRBV6-2/TRBV6-3	TRBJ2-1	TGTGCCAGCAGTTACGTTGGAGCCAATGAGCAGTTCTTC	CASSYVGANEQFF
.	few	TRBV7-9	TRBJ1-3	TGTGCCAGCAGCCCAACAGTTGGGGGGATCGGCGACACCATATATTTT	CASSPTVGGIGDTIYF
.	many	TRBV25-1	TRBJ2-1	TGTGCCAGCACTTCGGACACGCGGTACTACAATGAGCAGTTCTTC	CASTSDTRYYNEQFF
TRBD2	.	TRBV6-6	TRBJ2-3	TGTGCCAGCAGTTACTCGAATCCGGGGGGGCCCCTCACAGATACGCAGTATTTT	CASSYSNPGGPLTDTQYF
TRBD2	few	TRBV5-1	TRBJ2-2	TGCGCCACCGGGACTAGCGGGGGCCCGAACACCGGGGAGCTGTTTTTT	CATGTSGGPNTGELFF